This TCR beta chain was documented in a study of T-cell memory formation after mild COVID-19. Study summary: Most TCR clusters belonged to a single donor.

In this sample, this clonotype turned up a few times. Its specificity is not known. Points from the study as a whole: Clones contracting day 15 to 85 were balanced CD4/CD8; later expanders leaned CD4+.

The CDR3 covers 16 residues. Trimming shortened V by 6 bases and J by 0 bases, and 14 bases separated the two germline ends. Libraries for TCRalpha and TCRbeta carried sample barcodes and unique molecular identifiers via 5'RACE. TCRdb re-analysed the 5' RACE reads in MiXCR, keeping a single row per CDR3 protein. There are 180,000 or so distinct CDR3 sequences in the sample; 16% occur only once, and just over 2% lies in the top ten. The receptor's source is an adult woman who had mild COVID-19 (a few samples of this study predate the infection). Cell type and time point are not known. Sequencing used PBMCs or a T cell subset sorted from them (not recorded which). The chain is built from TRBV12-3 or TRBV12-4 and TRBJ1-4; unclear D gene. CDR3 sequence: CASRGRRLATNEKLFF. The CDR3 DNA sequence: TGTGCCAGCAGGGGAAGGAGGTTAGCAACTAATGAAAAACTGTTTTTT.